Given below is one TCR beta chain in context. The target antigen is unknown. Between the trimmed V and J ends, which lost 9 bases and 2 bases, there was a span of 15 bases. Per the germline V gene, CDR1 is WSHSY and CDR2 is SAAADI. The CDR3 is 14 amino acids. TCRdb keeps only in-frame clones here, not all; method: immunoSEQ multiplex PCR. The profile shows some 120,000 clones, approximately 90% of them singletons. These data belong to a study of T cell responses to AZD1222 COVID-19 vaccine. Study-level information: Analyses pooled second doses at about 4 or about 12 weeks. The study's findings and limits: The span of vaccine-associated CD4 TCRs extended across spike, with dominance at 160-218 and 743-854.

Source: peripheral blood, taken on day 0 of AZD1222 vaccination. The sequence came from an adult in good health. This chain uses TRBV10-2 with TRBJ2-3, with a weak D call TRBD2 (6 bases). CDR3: CASSSDLPTDTQYF. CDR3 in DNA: TGCGCCAGTTCTAGCGACCTTCCCACAGATACGCAGTATTTT.